This TCR beta chain was obtained from a study of long-term antiretroviral therapy in people with HIV. General study findings and limits: Whichever time point was examined, clones expanded before ART dominated the repertoire. ART-treated samples gained diversity yet remained below transplant donor controls.

An immunoSEQ assay, version v3.0, was performed at survey level. Data came from immunoSEQ multiplex PCR; TCRdb stores just in-frame clones and leaves some out. Of approximately 19,000 clones in the sample, approximately 79% were seen once. Points on this clone: Its antigen is still unknown.

The V and J ends lost 10 bases and 3 bases, in that order; junction bases with no gene match: 4. The CDR3 sequence is 13 residues long. Germline V gene data show CDR1 as ENHRY and CDR2 as SYGVKD. This sequence joins TRBV10-3 and TRBJ2-3; 10 bases map to TRBD2. The receptor was derived from a man aged 18 to 30 with HIV. Sequenced here: unsorted PBMCs, sampled at the start of antiretroviral therapy, before treatment. This chain's CDR3 is CATDSGRTDTQYF. The CDR3 DNA sequence: TGTGCCACCGATAGCGGGAGGACAGATACGCAGTATTTT.